This TCR beta chain was sequenced for a study of patients with pleural tuberculosis. The CDR3 has 12 amino acids. Trimming cost V 2 bases and J 6 bases; bases outside gene matches: 4. Germline V gene sequence: CDR1 DFQATT, CDR2 SNEGSKA (reference sequence). This clonotype was picked up many times. A single record per CDR3 protein comes from TCRdb applying MiXCR to the reads. The sample includes around 50,000 distinct CDR3 sequences, 6% to 8% of them seen just once. The chain links TRBV20-1 to TRBJ2-7, with 7 bases aligning to TRBD1. The sequence was obtained from a human donor with pleural tuberculosis. The CDR3 region has the DNA TGCAGTGCTAGACGACAGGGCTCCGAGCAGTACTTC. Translation gives CSARRQGSEQYF.